Following are 22 T cell receptor beta chains from one sample sequenced in a study of T cell responses to AZD1222 COVID-19 vaccine. The table came from immunoSEQ multiplex PCR; TCRdb's copy has only in-frame clones and leaves some out. This table holds about 93,000 clones, approximately 90% found once. The sample was peripheral blood, taken 28 days after the second AZD1222 dose. The source is an adult who received the AZD1222 COVID-19 vaccine.

The chain combines TRBV27 with TRBJ1-2; D is possibly TRBD1 (5 bases). Germline V CDR1 and CDR2: MNHEY, SMNVEV (reference sequence). There are 16 residues in the CDR3. The V gene lost 5 bases and the J gene lost 2 bases, with 18 bases spanning the gap. The CDR3 DNA follows: TGTGCCAGCAGTCCCTCCTGGGGAGGGGCCAACTATGGCTACACCTTC. It yields the protein CASSPSWGGANYGYTF.

V usage is TRBV27 and J usage is TRBJ1-1, with D hard to call. The germline gives CDR1 MNHEY, CDR2 SMNVEV (reference sequence). The CDR3 is 13 residues long. V lost 2 bases, J lost 7 bases, and 11 bases lay in between. The CDR3 region is CASSLEGRSEAFF. As DNA, the CDR3 is TGTGCCAGCAGTTTAGAGGGTAGGAGTGAAGCTTTCTTT.

The genes are TRBV6-5 and TRBJ2-6; no firm D call. The V gene lost 7 bases and the J gene lost 0 bases, with 10 bases spanning the gap. The CDR3 totals 15 residues. CDR1 and CDR2 (germline): MNHEY, SVGAGI. The CDR3 loop is CASKGSHSGANVLTF. The CDR3 DNA is TGTGCCAGCAAAGGGTCCCACTCTGGGGCCAACGTCCTGACTTTC.

This chain connects TRBV5-4 to TRBJ2-1, with 8 bases aligning to TRBD2. Germline CDR1 reads SGHNT; CDR2 reads YYREEE (reference sequence). V was clipped by 4 bases and J by 6 bases; unmatched bases: 9. This CDR3 comprises 15 residues. CDR3 sequence: CASSPPGLEGNEQFF. The CDR3 coding sequence is TGTGCCAGCAGCCCTCCGGGACTAGAGGGCAATGAGCAGTTCTTC.

The chain has TRBV18 and TRBJ2-1, with 11 positions matching TRBD2. There are 17 residues in the CDR3. CDR1 and CDR2 from the germline V gene are KGHSH and LQKENI. V lost 0 bases to trimming and J lost 8 bases; unmatched junction nucleotides: 9. CDR3 DNA sequence: TGTGCCAGCTCACCACCGAAGCTAGCGGGGGGCCCCGATGAGCAGTTCTTC. Encoded protein: CASSPPKLAGGPDEQFF.

The chain is built from TRBV6-5 and TRBJ1-2, with D tentatively TRBD1 (5 bases). Trimming took off 10 bases at V and 2 bases at J, with 11 bases between the two ends. CDR3 size: 12 residues. CDR1 and CDR2 (germline): MNHEY, SVGAGI. CDR3 DNA sequence: TGTGCCACCAGGGCAGCGAACTATGGCTACACCTTC. It is translated as CATRAANYGYTF.

The chain couples TRBV18 to TRBJ1-6; D ambiguous. Germline V gives CDR1 KGHSH, CDR2 LQKENI. V lost 6 bases and J 8 bases, leaving 20 bases between the germline ends. The CDR3 has 16 amino acids. CDR3 nucleotides: TGTGCCAGCTCTCCAACGATCCTAGCCAAGGATTCACCCCTCCACTTT. Protein sequence: CASSPTILAKDSPLHF.

This chain joins TRBV7-2 and TRBJ1-6; D is uncertain. CDR1 SGHTA and CDR2 FQGNSA come from the germline V gene. This CDR3 contains 11 residues. V was shortened by 5 bases and J by 7 bases, with 3 bases between the two germline ends. CDR3 sequence reads: CASSLNSPLHF. CDR3 coding DNA: TGTGCCAGCAGCCTAAATTCACCCCTCCACTTT. The complete variable domain, with remaining parts taken from reference TRBV7-2 and TRBJ1-6, reads GAGVSQSPSNKVTEKGKDVELRCDPISGHTALYWYRQSLGQGLEFLIYFQGNSAPDKSGLPSDRFSAERTGGSVSTLTIQRTQQEDSAVYLCASSLNSPLHFGNGTRLTVT.

The rearrangement uses TRBV5-6 and TRBJ2-7; D gene unclear. V lost 2 bases and J 3 bases, leaving 12 bases between the germline ends. The CDR3 runs to 14 residues. Germline lookup yields CDR1 SGHDT and CDR2 YYEEEE. CDR3 region: CASSLVRNLYEQYF. The CDR3 DNA reads TGTGCCAGCAGCTTAGTTCGTAACCTCTACGAGCAGTACTTC. Complete variable domain (other parts from reference TRBV5-6 and TRBJ2-7): DAGVTQSPTHLIKTRGQQVTLRCSPKSGHDTVSWYQQALGQGPQFIFQYYEEEERQRGNFPDRFSGHQFPNYSSELNVNALLLGDSALYLCASSLVRNLYEQYFGPGTRLTVT.

The chain uses TRBV4-1 and TRBJ2-3; TRBD2 aligns across 8 bases. The CDR3 consists of 16 residues. With 0 bases clipped from V and 5 bases from J, the junction kept 7 bases outside the gene matches. Germline CDR1 and CDR2: MGHRA and YSYEKL. The CDR3 DNA is TGCGCCAGCAGCCAAGAAGCTAGCGGGCCTGTAGATACGCAGTATTTT. Its protein is CASSQEASGPVDTQYF.

The V call is TRBV12-3 or TRBV12-4, the J call TRBJ1-4, with D hard to call. The CDR3 consists of 12 residues. V was trimmed by 3 bases and J by 7 bases, leaving 6 bases between them. The CDR3 sequence: CASSFVGEKLFF. CDR3 DNA sequence: TGTGCCAGCAGTTTCGTAGGTGAAAAACTGTTTTTT.

This clone occurred once. This chain connects TRBV18 to TRBJ2-7; maybe TRBD2 (6 bases). The CDR3 loop spans 15 amino acids. Looked up from germline, CDR1 is KGHSH and CDR2 is LQKENI. The ends were cut back, 2 bases at V and 2 bases at J, with 13 bases in the middle. CDR3: CASSPGASETYEQYF. The DNA of the CDR3 is TGTGCCAGCTCACCAGGAGCTAGCGAGACCTACGAGCAGTACTTC.

This clone has a handful of counts. The chain's CDR3 is CASSRQVNYGYTF. The CDR3 DNA sequence: TGTGCCAGCTCACGACAGGTTAACTATGGCTACACCTTC. This chain uses TRBV18 with TRBJ1-2; D possibly corresponds to TRBD1 (6 bases). The V gene's germline CDR1 is KGHSH and CDR2 LQKENI. The length of the CDR3 is 13 residues. Deletions cut 4 bases from V and 1 base from J, with 7 bases between.

This chain joins TRBV9 and TRBJ2-2; 7 bases are shared with TRBD2. Germline V gene sequence: CDR1 SGDLS, CDR2 YYNGEE. The CDR3 has 15 amino acids. V shed 4 bases and J 4 bases; nucleotides not matched to a gene: 7. The CDR3 loop is CASSTGREGTGELFF. Here the CDR3 DNA reads TGTGCCAGCAGCACCGGAAGGGAGGGCACCGGGGAGCTGTTTTTT.

V and J are TRBV5-1 and TRBJ1-2; D remains unclear. The CDR3 is made up of 15 amino acids. V lost 2 bases and J lost 0, with 11 bases in between. Germline CDR1 reads SGHRS; CDR2 reads YFSETQ. The CDR3 protein is CASSLSEYSNYGYTF. The CDR3 DNA sequence: TGCGCCAGCAGCTTATCGGAGTATTCTAACTATGGCTACACCTTC.

The chain joins TRBV7-9 to TRBJ1-2; D is possibly TRBD1 (5 bases). V gave up 5 bases and J gave up 1 base, with 17 bases separating them. Germline values: CDR1 SEHNR, CDR2 FQNEAQ (reference sequence). The CDR3 runs 16 residues. The CDR3 DNA follows: TGTGCCAGCAGCCCCATGCGACAGTTTATTAACTATGGCTACACCTTC. Encoded protein: CASSPMRQFINYGYTF.

This clone is large (0.1 to 1%). This chain uses TRBV5-4 with TRBJ1-1; TRBD1 might be the D (6 bases). The germline V gene has CDR1 SGHNT and CDR2 YYREEE (reference sequence). V lost 4 bases and J 7 bases, leaving 17 bases between the germline ends. This CDR3 is built from 14 residues. Written as DNA, the CDR3 is TGTGCCAGCAGCCCTCTAGAGGACAGACTTGAAGCTTTCTTT. Encoded protein: CASSPLEDRLEAFF.

The rearrangement links TRBV5-1 to TRBJ1-3; D remains unclear. CDR3 length: 17 amino acids. Germline assignment: CDR1 SGHRS and CDR2 YFSETQ. Trimming cost V 0 bases and J 0 bases, with 13 bases left between them. The CDR3 region is CASSLALGSSSGNTIYF. The CDR3 nucleotides are TGCGCCAGCAGCTTGGCCTTGGGATCATCCTCTGGAAACACCATATATTTT.

This chain connects TRBV5-8 to TRBJ1-2; D possibly corresponds to TRBD1 (5 bases). The V and J ends lost 6 bases and 6 bases respectively, with 18 bases between them. Germline values: CDR1 SGHTS, CDR2 YDEGEE. CDR3 length: 14 residues. CDR3 in DNA: TGTGCCAGCATTGCGACGGGGCGCTTCCATGGCTACACCTTC. It codes for CASIATGRFHGYTF.

The V and J genes are TRBV5-1 and TRBJ2-7; TRBD1 might be the D (5 bases). Trimming removed 5 bases from V and 3 bases from J, with 15 bases in between. From germline, CDR1 is SGHRS and CDR2 YFSETQ. The CDR3 spans 14 residues. CDR3 DNA sequence: TGCGCCAGCAGGTCAACAGGATACCTCTACGAGCAGTACTTC. Translated, it gives CASRSTGYLYEQYF.

This clone was observed a single time. The chain has TRBV11-1 and TRBJ1-1, with D perhaps matching TRBD1 (5 bases). The CDR3 runs to 15 residues. Trimming took 1 base from V and 2 from J, leaving 11 bases between them. The germline CDR1 and CDR2 sequences are SGHAT and FQDESV (reference sequence). CDR3 region: CASSLEGGANTEAFF. DNA for the CDR3: TGTGCCAGCAGCTTAGAGGGAGGGGCAAACACTGAAGCTTTCTTT.

V is TRBV4-3 and J is TRBJ2-3; D might be TRBD1 or TRBD2, each matching 5 bases. This CDR3 has 15 amino acids. In germline, CDR1 is LGHNA, CDR2 YSLEER. V lost 2 bases and J lost 0, with 9 bases in between. The CDR3 loop reads CASSQKGESTDTQYF. Here the CDR3 DNA reads TGCGCCAGCAGCCAAAAAGGGGAGAGCACAGATACGCAGTATTTT.